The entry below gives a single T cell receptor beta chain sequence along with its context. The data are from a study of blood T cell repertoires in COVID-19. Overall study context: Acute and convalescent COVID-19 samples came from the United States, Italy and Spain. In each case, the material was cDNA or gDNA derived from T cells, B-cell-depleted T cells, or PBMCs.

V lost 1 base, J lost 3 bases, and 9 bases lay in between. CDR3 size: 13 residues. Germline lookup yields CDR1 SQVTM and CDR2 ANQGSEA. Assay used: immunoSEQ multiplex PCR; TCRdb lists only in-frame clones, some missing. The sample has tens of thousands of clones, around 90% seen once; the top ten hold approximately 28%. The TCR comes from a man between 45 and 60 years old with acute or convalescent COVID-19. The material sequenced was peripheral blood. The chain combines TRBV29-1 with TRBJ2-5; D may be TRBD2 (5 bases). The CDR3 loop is CSVEGHGEETQYF. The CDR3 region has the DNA TGCAGCGTTGAAGGTCACGGGGAAGAGACCCAGTACTTC.